This T cell receptor beta chain was observed in a study of blood T cell repertoires in COVID-19 (dated by TCRdb to 2018 to 2020). Describing the broader study: Collaborator samples came from the United States, Italy and Spain and covered acute and convalescent phases of COVID-19. The material from the prospective study consisted of cDNA or gDNA derived from T cells, B-cell-depleted T cells, or PBMCs. The dataset comprised deeply sampled blood TCRbeta repertoires from subjects exposed to, actively infected with, or recovered from COVID-19. The repertoires were made available in a free public database intended to serve as a resource for research on the immune response to SARS-CoV-2. The samples were drawn from the first 160 participants of the ongoing ImmuneRACE study and from 1,254 subjects provided by 6 global collaborators. The sample metadata nearly always contained a de-identified subject ID, COVID-19 status, age in years and sex. Where available, HLA class I and class II types were obtained from metadata supplied by the sample provider rather than from assay-based typing.

TCRbeta CDR3 regions were amplified from genomic DNA using the immunoSEQ Assay, a bias-controlled multiplex PCR. For the original study's pipeline: Within the assay, amplification of reference gene primers was used to estimate how many nucleated cells each sample contained. To quantify the absolute abundance of each unique TCRbeta CDR3 rearrangement, sequence reads were collapsed and filtered. For each sample, productive Simpson clonality was calculated as the square root of Simpson's diversity index over productive rearrangements. Sourced from immuneACCESS, this table was stored by TCRdb with only in-frame sequences that have V and J called. A share of the clones is absent; for the studies checked, an unresolved V gene accounts for under half, and the remainder has no known explanation. That table gives V, J and clone size, and the DNA gave D and trimming. The table for this sample lists more than 90,000 clones; around 83% of them were counted only once. Together, the top ten hold roughly 1.4% of the sample.

Concerning this clone: Its antigen is currently not known. The sample holds no much larger clone one base away, and base qualities are not on file.

Study-wide conclusions, independent of this receptor: The amount of clinical and demographic metadata varied by source and participant and was provided uncurated.

Collaborating institutions collected whole blood in K2EDTA tubes following their own protocols. For TCRbeta analysis, collaborators shipped samples in one of three forms: frozen whole blood, isolated PBMCs, or DNA extracted from either of those sample types. Unmatched junction bases come to 5, with V trimmed by 4 bases and J by 6 bases. The CDR3, from cysteine to phenylalanine, totals 13 residues. Of the read, only the CDR3 DNA is kept; its 39 bases are in frame from base 1. CDR1 and CDR2 are drawn from the germline V gene: ENHRY, SYGVKD. This TCR came from a man in his forties or fifties with acute or convalescent COVID-19. Material: peripheral blood. The chain is assembled from TRBV10-3 and TRBJ1-1; the junction holds 7 bases that match TRBD1. The sequence in DNA is TGTGCCATCAGTGCCACGACAGGGTCTGAAGCTTTCTTT. It translates as CAISATTGSEAFF.